This T cell receptor beta chain is drawn from a study of T-cell memory formation after mild COVID-19. Trimming removed 0 bases from V and 8 bases from J, with 16 bases in between. The CDR3 is 15 amino acids. CDR1 is MNHEY and CDR2 is SVGAGI in the germline V gene. Using its own MiXCR run on the 5' RACE reads, TCRdb lists one record per CDR3 protein. The sample lists hundreds of thousands of distinct CDR3 sequences, 15% seen once, with more than 20% in the top ten. The chain is built from TRBV6-5 and TRBJ1-2; D gene uncertain. This TCR derives from a man between 18 and 35 years old who had mild COVID-19 (a few samples of this study predate the infection). Cell type and time point are not known. Sequenced sample: PBMCs or a T cell subset sorted from them (not recorded which). The CDR3 nucleotides read TGTGCCAGCAGTTACTCGATGGCGGGAGAGAGGGGCTACACCTTC. Its translation is CASSYSMAGERGYTF.